The present T cell receptor (beta chain) was sequenced within a study of T cell responses to AZD1222 COVID-19 vaccine. Study-wide results and limits: Just six AZD1222 recipients were seropositive at baseline. Clonal diversity was possibly underestimated, and the donors were mostly white British, with more females.

CDR1 SNHLY and CDR2 FYNNEI come from the germline V gene. CDR3 length: 13 amino acids. Trimming shortened V by 1 base and J by 5 bases, and 9 bases separated the two germline ends. TCRdb keeps only in-frame clones here, not all; method: immunoSEQ multiplex PCR. The table has just over 90,000 clones, 80% to 90% seen once. This clone was detected once. Its specificity is not known. The chain joins TRBV2 to TRBJ2-7; no reliable D call. The sample was peripheral blood, taken 28 days after the second AZD1222 dose. The sequence came from an adult who received the AZD1222 COVID-19 vaccine. The CDR3 nucleotides are TGTGCCAGCAGTGAAGGGACGGAGAACGAGCAGTACTTC. This translates into CASSEGTENEQYF.